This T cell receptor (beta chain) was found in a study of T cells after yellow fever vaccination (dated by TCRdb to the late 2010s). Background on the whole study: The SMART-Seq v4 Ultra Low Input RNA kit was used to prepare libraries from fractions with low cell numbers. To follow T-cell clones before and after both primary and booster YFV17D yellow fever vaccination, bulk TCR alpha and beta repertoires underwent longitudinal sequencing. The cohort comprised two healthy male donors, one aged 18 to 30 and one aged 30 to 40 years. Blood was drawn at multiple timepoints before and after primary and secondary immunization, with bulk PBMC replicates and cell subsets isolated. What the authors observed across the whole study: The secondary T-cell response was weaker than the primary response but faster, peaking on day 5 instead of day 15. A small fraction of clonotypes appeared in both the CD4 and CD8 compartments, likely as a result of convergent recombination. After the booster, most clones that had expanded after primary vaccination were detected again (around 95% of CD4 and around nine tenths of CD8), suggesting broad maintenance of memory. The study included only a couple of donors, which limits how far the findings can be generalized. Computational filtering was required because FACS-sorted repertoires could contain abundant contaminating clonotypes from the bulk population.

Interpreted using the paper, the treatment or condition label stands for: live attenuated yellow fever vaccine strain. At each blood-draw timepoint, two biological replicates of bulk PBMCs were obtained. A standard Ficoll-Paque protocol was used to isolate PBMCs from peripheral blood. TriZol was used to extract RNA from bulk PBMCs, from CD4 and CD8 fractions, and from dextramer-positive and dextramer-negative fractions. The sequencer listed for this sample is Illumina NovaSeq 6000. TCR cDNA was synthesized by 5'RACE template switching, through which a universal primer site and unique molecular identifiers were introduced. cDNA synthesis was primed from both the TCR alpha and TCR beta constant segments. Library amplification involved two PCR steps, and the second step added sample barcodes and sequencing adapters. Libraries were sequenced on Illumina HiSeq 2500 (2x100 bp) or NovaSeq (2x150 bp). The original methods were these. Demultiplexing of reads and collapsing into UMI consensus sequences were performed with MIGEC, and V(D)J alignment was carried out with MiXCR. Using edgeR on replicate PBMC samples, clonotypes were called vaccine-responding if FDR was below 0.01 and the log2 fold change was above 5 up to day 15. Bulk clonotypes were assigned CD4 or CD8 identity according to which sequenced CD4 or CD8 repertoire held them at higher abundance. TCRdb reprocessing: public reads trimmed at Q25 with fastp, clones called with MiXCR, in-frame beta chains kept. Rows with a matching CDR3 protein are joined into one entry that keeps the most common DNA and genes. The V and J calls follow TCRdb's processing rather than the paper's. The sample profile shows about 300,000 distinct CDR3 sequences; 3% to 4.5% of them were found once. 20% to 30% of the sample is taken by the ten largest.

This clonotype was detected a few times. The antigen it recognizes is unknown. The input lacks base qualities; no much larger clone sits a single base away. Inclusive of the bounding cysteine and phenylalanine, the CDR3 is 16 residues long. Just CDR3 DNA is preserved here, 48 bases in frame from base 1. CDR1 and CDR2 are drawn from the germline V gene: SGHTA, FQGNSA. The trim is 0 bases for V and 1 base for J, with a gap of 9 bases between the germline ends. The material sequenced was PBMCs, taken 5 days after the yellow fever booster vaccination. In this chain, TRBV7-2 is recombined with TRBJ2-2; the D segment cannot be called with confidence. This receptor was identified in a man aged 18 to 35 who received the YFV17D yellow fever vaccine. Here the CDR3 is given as CASSLAHLENTGELFF. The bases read TGTGCCAGCAGCTTAGCGCATCTTGAGAACACCGGGGAGCTGTTTTTT.